The clone carrying this T cell receptor beta chain turned up a few times. Individual cDNA molecules received unique molecular identifiers during library preparation. TCRdb re-called the 5' RACE reads through MiXCR, storing one row per CDR3 protein. The sample yields over 55,000 distinct CDR3 sequences, 10% seen once. The data derive from a study of early T cells in non-severe SARS-CoV-2 infection. The overall study: The chains were unpaired, and the sequenced material was bulk RNA from unsorted whole blood.

The receptor comes from an adult who was a healthcare worker with PCR-confirmed SARS-CoV-2 infection or an uninfected control (not recorded which). Input material: whole blood.

CDR3 amino acids: CASSPTMIYNEQFF. The CDR3 coding sequence is TGTGCCAGCAGCCCGACTATGATTTACAATGAGCAGTTCTTC. The chain uses TRBV6-6 and TRBJ2-1, with a weak D call TRBD2 (5 bases). V was cut by 6 bases and J by 4 bases, with 13 bases left in between. Germline CDR1 and CDR2: MNHNY and SVGAGI (reference sequence). This CDR3 contains 14 residues.